These T cell receptor beta chains were read from a single sample in a study of OX40 agonist ivuxolimab in advanced cancers. Only in-frame clones appear in the TCRdb table, and some are missing; sequencing was by immunoSEQ multiplex PCR. The sample has about 150,000 clones; roughly 94% are singletons. The material sequenced was CD4+ or CD8+ T cells sorted from blood, taken in a trial of the OX40 agonist ivuxolimab. Receptors were obtained from an adult with an advanced solid tumor such as melanoma, head and neck, liver or kidney cancer. Both conserved end residues are part of each CDR3. A row's size may be missing; if present it is once, few, many or a size class.

V	size	CDR3
TRBV7-8	-	CASSGARETQYF
TRBV6-5	-	CASSYFGTGANVLTF
TRBV28	-	CASRYALGQGTLAKNIQYF
TRBV28	-	CASSHQQGIGQPQHF
TRBV6-1	-	CASSYTGTGNTEAFF
TRBV28	once	CASKGLAYEQYF
TRBV10-3	few	CAILAGQGIGYTF
TRBV19	once	CASSGGGSTEAFF
TRBV10-3	-	CATAGGGQETQYF
TRBV6-5	-	CASSTGTGNTQYF
TRBV9	-	CASSSWTGEQYF
TRBV7-8	once	CASSFTGGSGNTIYF
TRBV9	-	CASSVPPGQSNNEQFF
TRBV29-1	once	CRIVGELAKNIQYF
TRBV7-9	once	CASSMRGLETQYF
TRBV12-5	-	CASGSPPGGGDTQYF
TRBV28	-	CASSLRLAGVVVQYF